This is a list of T cell receptor beta chains from one sample in a study of T cells in Graves' hyperthyroidism and ophthalmopathy. TCRdb reprocessed the multiplex PCR reads via MiXCR and lists one record per CDR3 protein. Of about 320,000 distinct CDR3 sequences in the sample, approximately 17% were seen once. Sequenced sample: blood. The receptors come from a man younger than 45 with Graves' hyperthyroidism. CDR3s leave out the opening cysteine and the closing phenylalanine or tryptophan.

TRBV27	TRBJ1-4	ASSSERVGREKLF
TRBV2	TRBJ2-1	ASSDPNSDGVNEQF
TRBV28	TRBJ2-6	ASNRAVGANVLT
TRBV4-2	TRBJ2-7	ASSQAVGNTYEQY
TRBV6-5	TRBJ1-3	ASSYGGLVTGAGNTIY
TRBV4-1	TRBJ2-3	ASSLLGGIVSTDTQY
TRBV19	TRBJ1-5	ASTTRPQPQH
TRBV12-3/TRBV12-4	TRBJ2-3	ASSSLTSTDTQY
TRBV5-1	TRBJ2-7	ASSLPSRGSYEQY
TRBV2	TRBJ2-2	ASNKGLGIAGELF
TRBV7-8	TRBJ2-1	ASSLVTGERNEQF
TRBV2	TRBJ1-1	ASSEASRVAAF
TRBV27	TRBJ1-2	ASSLRGAYGYT
TRBV5-8	TRBJ2-5	ASSRLLAGVQTQY
TRBV5-6	TRBJ2-7	ASSYGTGYEQY
TRBV11-2	TRBJ2-7	ASSPRLAVTYEQY
TRBV12-3/TRBV12-4	TRBJ1-1	ASTKGTHSAF
TRBV3-1	TRBJ2-2	AISDGQSLTGGELF
TRBV2	TRBJ1-2	ASSSDRGAGYT
TRBV12-3/TRBV12-4	TRBJ2-2	ASPVGVAGELF
TRBV27	TRBJ2-5	ASSRDPGETQY
TRBV5-1	TRBJ2-4	ASSLEGTTKNIQY
TRBV12-3/TRBV12-4	TRBJ1-5	ASSLTYQPQH
TRBV20-1	TRBJ1-2	SANRLGEYGYT
TRBV28	TRBJ2-7	ASSSTGALAYEQY
TRBV5-1	TRBJ2-7	ASSLAGTGRSEQY
TRBV6-5	TRBJ2-1	ASSYSKAGGNEQF
TRBV10-3	TRBJ1-4	AIRPGQANEKLF